Presented here are 17 T cell receptor beta chains from one specimen sequenced in a study of monozygotic twins with inflammatory bowel disease. Following a re-call of the 5' RACE reads, TCRdb has one entry per CDR3 protein and lacks DNA. The repertoire table contains around 400,000 distinct CDR3 sequences. Sequenced input: blood. These receptors all stem from a human donor with ulcerative colitis or Crohn's disease, or a healthy co-twin of an affected twin (not recorded which).

The rearrangement links TRBV28 to TRBJ2-2; TCRdb gives TRBD2 as the D gene, but with no DNA this cannot be confirmed. The germline V gene has CDR1 MDHEN and CDR2 SYDVKM. The CDR3 covers 14 residues. The CDR3: CASSLGGGYGELFF.

J is TRBJ1-2 and V is TRBV18. The CDR3 spans 15 residues. Looked up from germline, CDR1 is KGHSH and CDR2 is LQKENI. The CDR3 protein is CASSPPRGSNYGYTF.

The rearrangement links TRBV11-2 to TRBJ2-7. Germline loops: CDR1 SGHAT, CDR2 FQNNGV. This CDR3 spans 13 amino acids. The CDR3 loop reads CASNVDRAYEQYF.

The V and J genes are TRBV5-1 and TRBJ1-1. Germline V CDR1 and CDR2: SGHRS, YFSETQ. The CDR3 is 11 amino acids. CDR3 loop: CASISDTEAFF.

The V call is TRBV5-1, the J call TRBJ1-4; TCRdb outputs TRBD1, but without DNA this stays unchecked. CDR3 size: 15 residues. Per the germline V gene, CDR1 is SGHRS and CDR2 is YFSETQ. The CDR3 loop is CASSEDRGTNEKLFF.

The rearrangement links TRBV28 to TRBJ2-4; TCRdb picks TRBD1, but there is no DNA to check that call. Germline V gene data show CDR1 as MDHEN and CDR2 as SYDVKM. The CDR3 has 12 amino acids. CDR3 sequence reads: CASSFRGGIQYF.

The genes are TRBV4-3 and TRBJ2-3; absent DNA, TCRdb's TRBD1 call cannot be checked. Germline V gene lookup returns CDR1 LGHNA and CDR2 YSLEER. The CDR3 is 16 residues long. CDR3 sequence reads: CASSPSPGGSTDTQYF.

V usage is TRBV5-1 and J usage is TRBJ2-5; checking the TCRdb D call of TRBD1 is not possible without DNA. The CDR3 runs to 15 residues. The germline V gene has CDR1 SGHRS and CDR2 YFSETQ. Here the CDR3 reads CASSGRATRGETQYF.

CDR3 sequence reads: CASSLSPRGEYEQYF. The V and J genes are TRBV7-9 and TRBJ2-7; TCRdb outputs TRBD1, but without DNA this stays unchecked. The CDR3 covers 15 residues. The germline gives CDR1 SEHNR, CDR2 FQNEAQ (reference sequence).

The J gene is TRBJ2-5, the V gene TRBV20-1; as DNA is missing, the TRBD2 call by TCRdb cannot be tested. The CDR3 is made up of 15 amino acids. Germline V gene lookup returns CDR1 DFQATT and CDR2 SNEGSKA (reference sequence). This CDR3 is CSASSGLAIRETQYF.

The chain recombines TRBV7-2 with TRBJ1-4; lacking DNA, the TRBD1 call made by TCRdb goes unchecked. The germline gives CDR1 SGHTA, CDR2 FQGNSA. The CDR3 runs 15 residues. The CDR3 is CASSATGIRNEKLFF.

The chain uses TRBV5-4 and TRBJ2-7. There are 13 residues in the CDR3. Germline lookup yields CDR1 SGHNT and CDR2 YYREEE (reference sequence). This chain's CDR3 is CASSLAGQHQQYF.

The V gene is TRBV7-2, the J gene TRBJ1-2; TCRdb designates TRBD1, a call that cannot be tested without DNA. The CDR3 covers 12 residues. CDR1 and CDR2 (germline): SGHTA, FQGNSA. The CDR3 loop reads CASSLGQGGYTF.

This rearrangement joins TRBV5-6 to TRBJ2-2. This CDR3 is 17 amino acids long. Germline V gene lookup returns CDR1 SGHDT and CDR2 YYEEEE. CDR3 amino acids: CASSSSYNRGNTGELFF. Filled out from reference TRBV5-6 and TRBJ2-2, the complete variable domain reads DAGVTQSPTHLIKTRGQQVTLRCSPKSGHDTVSWYQQALGQGPQFIFQYYEEEERQRGNFPDRFSGHQFPNYSSELNVNALLLGDSALYLCASSSSYNRGNTGELFFGEGSRLTVL.

V and J are TRBV5-1 and TRBJ2-3; lacking DNA, the TRBD2 call made by TCRdb goes unchecked. This CDR3 has 16 amino acids. CDR1 and CDR2 from the germline V gene are SGHRS and YFSETQ. The chain's CDR3 is CASSQQRGGPGDTQYF. The full variable domain, completed using reference TRBV5-1 and TRBJ2-3, is KAGVTQTPRYLIKTRGQQVTLSCSPISGHRSVSWYQQTPGQGLQFLFEYFSETQRNKGNFPGRFSGRQFSNSRSEMNVSTLELGDSALYLCASSQQRGGPGDTQYFGPGTRLTVL.

The CDR3 sequence is CASNLVRGSGANVLTF. This rearrangement joins TRBV28 to TRBJ2-6; TCRdb's assignment of TRBD1 cannot be checked, as there is no DNA. The CDR3 extends over 16 amino acids. From germline, CDR1 is MDHEN and CDR2 SYDVKM.

The V and J genes are TRBV6-1 and TRBJ2-1; TCRdb indicates TRBD1, and absent DNA this call remains unverified. In germline, CDR1 is MNHNS, CDR2 SASEGT. The CDR3 loop spans 14 amino acids. CDR3 region: CASRGARGHNEQFF.